This T cell receptor beta chain was documented in a study of cytomegalovirus exposure and HLA in healthy donors. Study-level points and caveats: About 87% or about 30% of the time was how often most TCR beta V segments were productive, according to an earlier analysis.

On this clone: Its specificity is unknown.

Researchers ran the PCR with 60 Vbeta and 13 Jbeta primers. Only in-frame clones appear in the TCRdb table, and some are missing; sequencing was by immunoSEQ multiplex PCR. The sample holds approximately 76,000 clones, about 80% seen once. The CDR3 spans 16 residues. V was clipped by 5 bases and J by 3 bases; unmatched bases: 12. Germline V gene sequence: CDR1 SQVTM, CDR2 ANQGSEA. This TCR was recovered from a man younger than 45 in good health and CMV-seronegative. The sample taken for sequencing was PBMCs. V gene TRBV29-1 combines with J gene TRBJ2-2; 7 bases are shared with TRBD2. CDR3: CSVLSSGGGHTGELFF. CDR3 coding DNA: TGCAGCGTTTTGTCCTCGGGGGGAGGGCACACCGGGGAGCTGTTTTTT.